This TCR beta chain was retrieved from a study of Graves' ophthalmopathy and Graves' hyperthyroidism. This clonotype was observed many times. Unmatched junction bases numbered 9, after V lost 6 bases and J lost 5 bases. Looked up from germline, CDR1 is SNHLY and CDR2 is FYNNEI. The CDR3 is 15 amino acids. Researchers took RNA transcripts and amplified TCR beta CDR3 regions from them. Following a first-round RT-PCR that used HTBI primers, a second-round multiplex PCR was carried out. MiXCR was run by TCRdb on the multiplex PCR reads, yielding one entry per CDR3 protein. The profile shows hundreds of thousands of distinct CDR3 sequences, approximately 40% of them singletons.

Sequencing was performed on peripheral blood. The clonotype comes from an adult man with Graves' ophthalmopathy. The rearrangement links TRBV2 to TRBJ1-5; 8 nucleotides match TRBD1. CDR3 in DNA: TGTGCCAGCAGAAGTAGACAGGGGCTGTATCAGCCCCAGCATTTT. Residues: CASRSRQGLYQPQHF.